Reported below is one TCR beta chain. Its binding antigen is unknown. No much larger clone exists at a distance of one base, and base qualities are not known. TCR CDR3 regions were amplified from genomic DNA by multiplex PCR using the deep immunoSEQ assay. Genomic DNA extracted from each cell subset was distributed evenly over all wells of several immunoSEQ 96-well plates, and each plate served as one replicate. For sorted subsets, each replicate PCR was loaded with 200 ng genomic DNA, equivalent to approximately 27,000 T cell genomes. Purified libraries were quantified with a Qubit 3.0 fluorometer, sized on a Bioanalyzer 2100, and re-quantified with the KAPA Library Quantification kit. Every immunoSEQ 96-well plate was sequenced on a separate single-read 150-cycle Illumina NextSeq 550 flow cell. For the original study's pipeline: Because only junctional sequences without quality scores were contained in the immunoSEQ output, filtering matching that applied to full-length reads could not be performed. Sequences were annotated with PyIR, a Python wrapper for IgBLAST v1.9, using IMGT germline references to assign V/J genes and CDR3. Reads with weak V/J assignments (E-value above 1e-6), missing CDR3, stop codons, out-of-frame junctions, or ambiguous translated residues were removed. V3J clonotypes were defined as sequences sharing the same inferred V gene, J gene, and CDR3 amino acid sequence. Percentage overlap between repertoires was computed as shared unique clonotypes divided by the size of the smaller repertoire. Three approaches were used to assess repertoire richness: RTK rarefaction, the Chao1 estimator, and Recon v2.1 estimates of unobserved clonotypes. Generation probabilities for all TCRbeta clonotypes obtained by the gDNA method from a few donors were computed using OLGA. Held by TCRdb, this immuneACCESS table contains in-frame sequences only and omits some clones. Under half of the omission traces to an unresolved V gene where checked; the cause of the rest is unknown. The V and J calls and clone size are taken from that table; D and trimming were inferred from the DNA. The sample includes 650,000 to 800,000 clones, with 92% observed a single time. The ten largest account for approximately 25% of the sample.

Via the germline V gene, CDR1 is MNHNS and CDR2 SASEGT. From cysteine to phenylalanine, the CDR3 is 16 amino acids long. CDR3 DNA only is kept here, 48 bases in frame from base 1. The trim is 4 bases for V and 2 bases for J, with a gap of 15 bases between the germline ends. This specimen belongs to a study of shared clonotypes between healthy human individuals (TCRdb year 2020). Some background on the complete study: The cohort included a few men and a couple of women between 18 and 49 years of age. The study deeply sequenced blood TCR repertoires of several healthy adults to estimate repertoire size and the extent of clonotype sharing between individuals. To increase sequencing depth and limit assay-specific biases, different laboratories used diverse techniques to prepare libraries and sequence TCR repertoires. For each donor, CD4 naive and CD4 memory were each given three plates, CD8 naive was given two plates, and CD8 memory was given one plate. Per donor, leukapheresis produced somewhere between about 0.85 and 8.9 billion PBMCs. Study-wide findings and limitations: Naive subsets generally had larger estimated clonotype richness than memory subsets did. Around 5.4% of naive CD4, 3.5% of naive CD8, approximately 2% of memory CD4, and 0.4% of memory CD8 clonotypes were shared across a few donors. Rarefaction of sorted-subset datasets indicated incomplete sequencing despite the large sequencing depth. Only blood was sampled, and tissue TCR repertoires likely differ from those in blood. Pairwise subsampling led to the expectation that sequencing depth would affect the degree of clonotype sharing among donors. Compared with non-shared clonotypes, the clonotypes found in all four sorted-subset donors had higher generation probabilities. The small number of donors limited the genetic and exposure-history diversity represented.

CD8 naive samples were CD45RO-negative cells positively selected for CCR7, giving a CD45RA+CCR7+ population that excluded TemRA cells. Healthy HIV-negative adults with no recently reported acute infections or vaccinations were included as donors. Every donor was a Caucasian adult living in Nashville, Tennessee, USA. After blood collection by leukapheresis, PBMCs were isolated using Ficoll-Histopaque density gradient centrifugation and then cryopreserved in the vapor phase of liquid nitrogen. Purity and quantity of every magnetically sorted T cell population were checked by analytical flow cytometry. Genomic DNA was isolated from each sorted fraction and quantified by UV absorbance on a Nanodrop 2000c.

This TCR was recovered from a man between 25 and 39 years old in good health. The sample was naive CD8+ T cells sorted from blood. The cell subset or site label, read with the paper, signifies: CD45RA+CCR7+. Here the chain combines TRBV6-1 and TRBJ2-1; the D gene cannot be resolved reliably. The DNA sequence is given as TGTGCCAGCAGTGCCTCCGACTTTAATACCTACAATGAGCAGTTCTTC. Protein translation: CASSASDFNTYNEQFF.